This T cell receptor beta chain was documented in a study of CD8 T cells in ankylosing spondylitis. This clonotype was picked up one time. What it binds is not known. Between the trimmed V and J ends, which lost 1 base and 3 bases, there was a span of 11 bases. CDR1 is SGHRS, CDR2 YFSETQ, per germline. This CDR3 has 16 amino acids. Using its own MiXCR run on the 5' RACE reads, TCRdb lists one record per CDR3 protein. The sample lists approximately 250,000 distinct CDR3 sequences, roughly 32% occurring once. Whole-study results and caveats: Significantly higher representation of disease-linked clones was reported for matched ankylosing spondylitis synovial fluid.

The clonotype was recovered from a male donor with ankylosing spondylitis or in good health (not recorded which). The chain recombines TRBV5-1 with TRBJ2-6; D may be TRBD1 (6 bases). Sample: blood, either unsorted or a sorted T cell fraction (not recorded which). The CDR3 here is CASSLPGVGGANVLTF. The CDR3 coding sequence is TGCGCCAGCAGCTTGCCAGGGGTTGGTGGGGCCAACGTCCTGACTTTC.